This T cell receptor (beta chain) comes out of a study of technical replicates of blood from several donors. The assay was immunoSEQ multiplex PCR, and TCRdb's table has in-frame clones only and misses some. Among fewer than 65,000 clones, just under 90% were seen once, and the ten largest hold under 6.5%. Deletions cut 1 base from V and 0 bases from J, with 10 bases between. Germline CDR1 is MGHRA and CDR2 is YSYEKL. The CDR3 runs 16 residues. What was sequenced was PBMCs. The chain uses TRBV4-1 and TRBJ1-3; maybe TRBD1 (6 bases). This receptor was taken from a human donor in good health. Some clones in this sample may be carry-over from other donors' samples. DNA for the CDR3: TGCGCCAGCAGCCAAGCAGGGACACCCTCTGGAAACACCATATATTTT. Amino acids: CASSQAGTPSGNTIYF.